The next 30 T cell receptor beta chains were all read from a single sample in a study of T cell changes during pregnancy in multiple sclerosis. Assay used: immunoSEQ multiplex PCR; TCRdb lists only in-frame clones, some missing. The data show tens of thousands of clones, with 91% seen just once and roughly 0.7% held by the top ten. The sample was peripheral blood, taken in the third trimester of pregnancy. The receptors shown here come from a female donor in good health, enrolled as a control in a pregnancy study.

The chain combines TRBV7-2 with TRBJ2-1; TRBD1 aligns across 7 bases. V lost 3 bases to trimming and J lost 3 bases; unmatched junction nucleotides: 5. The CDR3 has 15 residues. Germline CDR1 SGHTA, CDR2 FQGNSA. Written as DNA, the CDR3 is TGTGCCAGCAGCTTGACAGGGACCATCTACAATGAGCAGTTCTTC. Its protein is CASSLTGTIYNEQFF.

This chain joins TRBV4-3 and TRBJ1-1; D possibly corresponds to TRBD1 (5 bases). CDR3 length: 14 amino acids. Per germline, CDR1 LGHNA and CDR2 YSLEER. V was pared by 4 bases and J by 1 base, with 10 bases between. The CDR3 spells CASSRRAGNTEAFF. The CDR3 DNA reads TGCGCCAGCAGCCGCAGGGCAGGGAACACTGAAGCTTTCTTT.

The chain employs TRBV13 and TRBJ2-7; tentative D call: TRBD1 (6 bases). V dropped 4 bases and J dropped 4 bases, with 23 bases sitting between them. Germline values: CDR1 PRHDT, CDR2 FYEKMQ (reference sequence). The CDR3 length is 17 residues. In DNA, the CDR3 is TGTGCCAGCAGCTCCGGGACAAAAGTAGGTCGCGGGTACGAGCAGTACTTC. As protein: CASSSGTKVGRGYEQYF. Full variable domain (remainder filled in from reference TRBV13 and TRBJ2-7): AAGVIQSPRHLIKEKRETATLKCYPIPRHDTVYWYQQGPGQDPQFLISFYEKMQSDKGSIPDRFSAQQFSDYHSELNMSSLELGDSALYFCASSSGTKVGRGYEQYFGPGTRLTVT.

CDR3 loop: CASSPRSGGRPSGRTDTQYF. CDR3 coding DNA: TGCGCCAGCAGCCCCCGGTCGGGAGGGAGGCCATCAGGTCGGACAGATACGCAGTATTTT. The chain combines TRBV4-3 with TRBJ2-3, with TRBD2 matching over 8 bases. Per germline, CDR1 LGHNA and CDR2 YSLEER. J lost 3 bases, V lost 4 bases, and 21 bases had no gene match. The CDR3 runs to 20 residues.

The rearrangement uses TRBV7-8 and TRBJ2-2; a weak D match, TRBD1 (5 bases). The CDR3 extends over 18 amino acids. From germline, CDR1 is SGHVS and CDR2 FQNEAQ. V lost 0 bases and J lost 4, with 18 bases in between. CDR3 region: CASSLASHGARSTGELFF. The CDR3 DNA follows: TGTGCCAGCAGCTTAGCTTCCCATGGGGCTCGAAGCACCGGGGAGCTGTTTTTT.

The chain carries TRBV6-5 and TRBJ1-3; tentatively, D is TRBD1 (5 bases). The ends were cut back, 5 bases at V and 4 bases at J, with 9 bases in the middle. The CDR3 is 13 amino acids. The germline V gene has CDR1 MNHEY and CDR2 SVGAGI. This CDR3 is CASSRDSGNTIYF. In DNA form, the CDR3 reads TGTGCCAGCAGTCGCGACAGCGGAAACACCATATATTTT.

This chain uses TRBV27 with TRBJ1-4, with TRBD1 matching 10 bases. Trimming removed 3 bases from V and 6 bases from J; junction bases left unmatched: 4. The germline V gene has CDR1 MNHEY and CDR2 SMNVEV (reference sequence). The CDR3 runs 15 residues. The CDR3 protein is CASSLWGQGYEKLFF. CDR3 nucleotides: TGTGCCAGCAGTTTGTGGGGACAGGGGTATGAAAAACTGTTTTTT.

The chain carries TRBV7-9 and TRBJ2-3; D remains unclear. The ends were cut back, 3 bases at V and 2 bases at J, with 24 bases in the middle. Germline V gives CDR1 SEHNR, CDR2 FQNEAQ (reference sequence). This CDR3 is 19 amino acids long. CDR3 protein: CASSFWFSATAASTDTQYF. CDR3 coding DNA: TGTGCCAGCAGCTTTTGGTTTTCCGCCACAGCTGCTTCCACAGATACGCAGTATTTT.

V gene TRBV6-5 combines with J gene TRBJ1-2, with D perhaps matching TRBD1 (6 bases). Germline loops: CDR1 MNHEY, CDR2 SVGAGI. CDR3 length equals 15 residues. The V end lost 3 bases, the J end lost 4 bases, and 15 bases lay between the germline ends. For the CDR3, the DNA is TGTGCCAGCAGTTATGCGGGGGCGCAGATCTATGGCTACACCTTC. Amino acid sequence: CASSYAGAQIYGYTF.

The CDR3 DNA is TGTGCCAGCAGCTTAAATCTAAGACGGGACAGCCCCACACCCCTCCACTTT. Protein: CASSLNLRRDSPTPLHF. The V gene is TRBV7-8, the J gene TRBJ1-6; 7 bases agree with TRBD1. The CDR3 runs to 17 residues. Germline V gives CDR1 SGHVS, CDR2 FQNEAQ. Germline trimming cut 2 bases from V and 11 bases from J; bases unmatched to any gene: 15.

The V gene is TRBV5-6, the J gene TRBJ1-4; no clear D gene. V lost 1 base and J lost 6, with 7 bases in between. The germline gives CDR1 SGHDT, CDR2 YYEEEE. CDR3 size: 13 residues. CDR3 coding DNA: TGTGCCAGCAGCTTGCGGAGATATGAAAAACTGTTTTTT. This encodes CASSLRRYEKLFF. Drawing the rest from reference TRBV5-6 and TRBJ1-4, the complete variable domain is DAGVTQSPTHLIKTRGQQVTLRCSPKSGHDTVSWYQQALGQGPQFIFQYYEEEERQRGNFPDRFSGHQFPNYSSELNVNALLLGDSALYLCASSLRRYEKLFFGSGTQLSVL.

This sequence joins TRBV28 and TRBJ2-2, with 10 bases matching TRBD2. This CDR3 contains 19 residues. V was clipped by 3 bases and J by 2 bases; unmatched bases: 12. Germline values: CDR1 MDHEN, CDR2 SYDVKM. CDR3: CASSFPGRGLADNTGELFF. The CDR3 DNA is TGTGCCAGCAGTTTTCCAGGGCGCGGACTAGCGGATAACACCGGGGAGCTGTTTTTT.

This chain uses TRBV7-2 with TRBJ2-3; possible D gene TRBD2, 6 bases. Trimming took 4 bases from V and 3 from J, leaving 14 bases between them. This CDR3 spans 15 amino acids. Germline V lookup: CDR1 SGHTA, CDR2 FQGNSA. The CDR3 DNA follows: TGTGCCAGCAGCTACGGCGGGGCCGCGACAGATACGCAGTATTTT. Encoded protein: CASSYGGAATDTQYF.

The V and J genes are TRBV5-1 and TRBJ2-5; TRBD1 matches at 9 bases. Germline V lookup: CDR1 SGHRS, CDR2 YFSETQ. This CDR3 region has 17 residues. With 2 bases clipped from V and 2 bases from J, the junction kept 10 bases outside the gene matches. Here the CDR3 DNA reads TGCGCCAGCAGCTTCACTATACAGGGGGCGATGCAAGAGACCCAGTACTTC. Amino acid sequence: CASSFTIQGAMQETQYF.

V usage is TRBV6-5 and J usage is TRBJ1-1, with a possible D match to TRBD1 (5 bases). Trimming removed 5 bases from V and 8 bases from J, with 21 bases in between. Germline V gene sequence: CDR1 MNHEY, CDR2 SVGAGI. The CDR3 has 15 amino acids. The CDR3: CASSPPVGGRGEAFF. The CDR3 coding sequence is TGTGCCAGCAGTCCCCCCGTTGGAGGCCGGGGGGAAGCTTTCTTT.

The J gene is TRBJ2-7, the V gene TRBV25-1, with D maybe TRBD2 (6 bases). The V end lost 9 bases, the J end lost 3 bases, and 6 bases lay between the germline ends. The V gene's germline CDR1 is MGHDK and CDR2 SYGVNS. CDR3 length: 10 amino acids. The CDR3 region is CASSGYEQYF. For the CDR3, the DNA is TGTGCCAGTAGCGGCTACGAGCAGTACTTC.

The rearrangement joins TRBV7-9 to TRBJ2-7; 7 nucleotides agree with TRBD1. Trimming removed 1 base from V and 2 bases from J; junction bases left unmatched: 8. The germline gives CDR1 SEHNR, CDR2 FQNEAQ (reference sequence). This CDR3 is 16 amino acids long. The CDR3 sequence: CASSLVMTGTAYEQYF. The CDR3 DNA reads as TGTGCCAGCAGCTTAGTTATGACCGGGACAGCCTACGAGCAGTACTTC. Looking up the rest from reference TRBV7-9 and TRBJ2-7 gives the full variable domain: DTGVSQNPRHKITKRGQNVTFRCDPISEHNRLYWYRQTLGQGPEFLTYFQNEAQLEKSRLLSDRFSAERPKGSFSTLEIQRTEQGDSAMYLCASSLVMTGTAYEQYFGPGTRLTVT.

The J gene is TRBJ1-2, the V gene TRBV30; D possibly corresponds to TRBD1 (6 bases). V was clipped by 0 bases and J by 8 bases, with 7 bases between them. Germline V lookup: CDR1 GTSNPN, CDR2 SVGIG (reference sequence). The CDR3 contains 11 residues. CDR3 nucleotides: TGTGCCTGGAGTGTAACAGGGGGCTACACCTTC. Translation: CAWSVTGGYTF.

The chain has TRBV11-3 and TRBJ1-1; D is uncertain. Trimming shortened V by 4 bases and J by 4 bases, and 7 bases separated the two germline ends. Germline-derived CDR1 and CDR2 are SGHNT and YENEEA. The length of the CDR3 is 12 residues. CDR3 in DNA: TGTGCCAGCAGCTCAACTAGCACTGAAGCTTTCTTT. It encodes CASSSTSTEAFF.

This clone was seen only once. This chain links TRBV20-1 with TRBJ1-4; D gene unclear. The CDR3 is made up of 10 amino acids. V was cut by 5 bases and J by 8 bases, with 6 bases left in between. Per germline, CDR1 DFQATT and CDR2 SNEGSKA (reference sequence). The CDR3 spells CSAPREKLFF. CDR3 bases: TGCAGTGCTCCGCGGGAAAAACTGTTTTTT.

In this sample, this clone turned up a few times. The chain uses TRBV4-1 and TRBJ1-1; maybe TRBD1 (5 bases). V was shortened by 1 base and J by 3 bases, with 15 bases between the two germline ends. The CDR3 is 16 residues long. CDR1 is MGHRA and CDR2 is YSYEKL in the germline V gene. DNA for the CDR3: TGCGCCAGCAGCCAAGTTCCCAGTTGGGGGGACACTGAAGCTTTCTTT. As protein: CASSQVPSWGDTEAFF.

The genes are TRBV28 and TRBJ1-5, with 8 bases identical to TRBD1. With V trimmed by 6 bases and J by 6 bases, 7 bases remained unmatched. This CDR3 has 14 amino acids. Germline values: CDR1 MDHEN, CDR2 SYDVKM. CDR3 loop: CASSLGQGVQPQHF. DNA for the CDR3: TGTGCCAGCAGCCTTGGACAGGGAGTTCAGCCCCAGCATTTT. The complete variable domain, with remaining parts taken from reference TRBV28 and TRBJ1-5, reads DVKVTQSSRYLVKRTGEKVFLECVQDMDHENMFWYRQDPGLGLRLIYFSYDVKMKEKGDIPEGYSVSREKKERFSLILESASTNQTSMYLCASSLGQGVQPQHFGDGTRLSIL.

This rearrangement joins TRBV27 to TRBJ1-5, with D possibly TRBD1 on 6 matching bases. The ends were cut back, 6 bases at V and 5 bases at J, with 17 bases in the middle. This CDR3 spans 15 amino acids. Germline-derived CDR1 and CDR2 are MNHEY and SMNVEV (reference sequence). CDR3 sequence: CASSGRGGLDQPQHF. As DNA, the CDR3 is TGTGCCAGCAGCGGCAGGGGTGGTCTGGATCAGCCCCAGCATTTT.

This clone was seen a single time. V gene TRBV5-1 combines with J gene TRBJ1-4; 8 nucleotides align to TRBD1. The CDR3 is 14 amino acids. The germline V gene encodes CDR1 SGHRS and CDR2 YFSETQ. The V gene end was trimmed by 1 base and the J gene end by 4 bases; junction bases not matched to a gene: 0. The CDR3 reads CASSLTGGNEKLFF. DNA for the CDR3: TGCGCCAGCAGCTTGACAGGGGGTAATGAAAAACTGTTTTTT.

The CDR3 is CASSPVLGSNSPLHF. The CDR3 DNA reads TGTGCCAGCAGCCCCGTACTCGGGAGCAATTCACCCCTCCACTTT. The chain is built from TRBV7-2 and TRBJ1-6; D remains ambiguous. From germline, CDR1 is SGHTA and CDR2 FQGNSA. V was shortened by 5 bases and J by 7 bases, with 15 bases between the two germline ends. CDR3 length: 15 residues.

This clone was counted a single time. This chain joins TRBV27 and TRBJ1-4; TRBD1 matches 7 bases. J lost 0 bases, V lost 6 bases, and 7 bases had no gene match. CDR3 length: 16 amino acids. CDR1 is MNHEY and CDR2 is SMNVEV in the germline V gene (reference sequence). CDR3 coding DNA: TGTGCCAGCAGCGTAGGGACAGCCGCAACTAATGAAAAACTGTTTTTT. Translation: CASSVGTAATNEKLFF.

This clone was recorded only once. The chain employs TRBV4-2 and TRBJ2-3; 9 nucleotides agree with TRBD2. Germline V gene data show CDR1 as LGHNA and CDR2 as YNFKEQ. The ends lost 4 bases at V and 0 bases at J; junction bases unmatched: 5. The CDR3 is 16 residues long. The CDR3 loop reads CASSPRLAASTDTQYF. Written as DNA, the CDR3 is TGTGCCAGCAGCCCAAGACTAGCGGCTAGCACAGATACGCAGTATTTT.

V usage is TRBV6-1 and J usage is TRBJ1-5, with TRBD1 as a possible D gene (5 bases). The V gene's germline CDR1 is MNHNS and CDR2 SASEGT. The length of the CDR3 is 13 residues. The V end was cut by 2 bases, the J end by 5 bases, with 7 bases between. CDR3 coding DNA: TGTGCCAGCAGTGAATGGGGCGATCAGCCCCAGCATTTT. This codes for CASSEWGDQPQHF.

J is TRBJ1-2 and V is TRBV6-1; TRBD1 agrees at 8 bases. Looked up from germline, CDR1 is MNHNS and CDR2 is SASEGT. Trimming at V came to 3 bases and at J to 5 bases, leaving 2 bases not matched to a gene. CDR3 length: 13 amino acids. The CDR3 is CASSETGAYGYTF. The CDR3 DNA sequence: TGTGCCAGCAGTGAGACAGGGGCATATGGCTACACCTTC.

V usage is TRBV5-1 and J usage is TRBJ1-1, with 8 bases lining up with TRBD1. The CDR3 contains 16 residues. CDR1 is SGHRS and CDR2 is YFSETQ in the germline V gene. V gave up 4 bases and J gave up 4 bases; unmatched junction bases: 12. CDR3 sequence: CASSHGQGRSITEAFF. Written as DNA, the CDR3 is TGCGCCAGCAGCCACGGACAGGGAAGAAGTATCACTGAAGCTTTCTTT. The full variable domain, rest sourced from reference TRBV5-1 and TRBJ1-1, is KAGVTQTPRYLIKTRGQQVTLSCSPISGHRSVSWYQQTPGQGLQFLFEYFSETQRNKGNFPGRFSGRQFSNSRSEMNVSTLELGDSALYLCASSHGQGRSITEAFFGQGTRLTVV.